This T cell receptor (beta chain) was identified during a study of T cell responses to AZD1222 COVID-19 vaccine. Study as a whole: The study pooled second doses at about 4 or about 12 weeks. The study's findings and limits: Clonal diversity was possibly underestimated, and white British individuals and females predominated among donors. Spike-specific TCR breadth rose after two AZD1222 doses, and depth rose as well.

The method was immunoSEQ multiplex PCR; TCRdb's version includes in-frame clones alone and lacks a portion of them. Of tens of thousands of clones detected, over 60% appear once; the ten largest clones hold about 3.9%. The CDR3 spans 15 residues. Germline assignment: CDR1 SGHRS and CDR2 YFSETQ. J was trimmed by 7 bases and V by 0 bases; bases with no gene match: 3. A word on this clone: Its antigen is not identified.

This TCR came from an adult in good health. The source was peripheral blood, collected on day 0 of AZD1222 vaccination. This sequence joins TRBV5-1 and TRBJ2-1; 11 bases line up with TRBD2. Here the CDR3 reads CASSLGLAGNNEQFF. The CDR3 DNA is TGCGCCAGCAGCTTGGGACTAGCGGGGAATAATGAGCAGTTCTTC.